The 15 T cell receptor beta chains given below trace back to one sample, sequenced in a study of spatial heterogeneity in lung cancer. As to time point: sample taken at primary tumor resection. Unsorted samples of tumor, nontumor lung or frozen PBMC had their whole RNA sequenced. TCRdb ran MiXCR on the 5' RACE reads and lists one entry per CDR3 protein. Among approximately 13,000 distinct CDR3 sequences, 5.2% were seen once, and the ten largest hold about 36%. The material sequenced was lung tumor tissue, taken at surgery. Every receptor here comes from a human donor with early-stage non-small cell lung cancer.

This clonotype was recorded at least ten times. Because the library targeted alpha chains, this beta chain is an off-target read whose size means little. The chain joins TRBV7-9 to TRBJ2-6; D gene uncertain. CDR1 and CDR2 (germline): SEHNR, FQNEAQ (reference sequence). Trimming took off 1 base at V and 0 bases at J, with 4 bases between the two ends. The CDR3 covers 15 residues. As DNA, the CDR3 is TGTGCCAGCAGCTTAGATCACTCTGGGGCCAACGTCCTGACTTTC. Its protein is CASSLDHSGANVLTF.

This clonotype was counted many times. The library was designed around alpha chains, so this beta chain is a stray read whose abundance carries little weight. This chain joins TRBV7-2 and TRBJ2-7, with TRBD2 matching 11 bases. The length of the CDR3 is 15 residues. CDR1 is SGHTA, CDR2 FQGNSA, per germline. Germline trimming cut 5 bases from V and 6 bases from J; bases unmatched to any gene: 9. As DNA, the CDR3 is TGTGCCAGCAGCCGTAGCGGGGGGGCCTCCATCGAGCAGTACTTC. This translates into CASSRSGGASIEQYF. The variable domain in full, completed from reference TRBV7-2 and TRBJ2-7, reads GAGVSQSPSNKVTEKGKDVELRCDPISGHTALYWYRQSLGQGLEFLIYFQGNSAPDKSGLPSDRFSAERTGGSVSTLTIQRTQQEDSAVYLCASSRSGGASIEQYFGPGTRLTVT.

This clonotype was observed at least ten times. This beta chain is an unintended read in a library built for alpha chains; its size means little. This chain links TRBV20-1 with TRBJ2-5; 15 bases map to TRBD2. Germline CDR1 DFQATT, CDR2 SNEGSKA (reference sequence). The CDR3 totals 17 residues. V shed 1 base, J shed 2 bases, and the junction held 5 bases outside the gene matches. The chain's CDR3 is CSARVPGLAGGQETQYF. The CDR3 DNA reads TGCAGTGCTAGAGTACCCGGACTAGCGGGAGGGCAAGAGACCCAGTACTTC.

This clonotype is labeled as medium-sized. Being off target in a library aimed at alpha chains, this beta chain has a size of little meaning. The CDR3, as DNA: TGTGCCAGCAGCTTAGATGTGATTCGAGCGGGAGAGCAGTTCTTC. Translated, it gives CASSLDVIRAGEQFF. The rearrangement joins TRBV11-2 to TRBJ2-1, with 7 bases that match TRBD2. V lost 0 bases, J lost 10 bases, and 9 bases stayed unmatched. The CDR3 is made up of 15 amino acids. CDR1 and CDR2 (germline): SGHAT, FQNNGV.

As for this clonotype: A library made for alpha chains picked up this beta chain off target, so its size means little. This rearrangement joins TRBV25-1 to TRBJ1-5, with 8 bases that match TRBD1. With V trimmed by 6 bases and J by 3 bases, 7 bases remained unmatched. Germline V CDR1 and CDR2: MGHDK, SYGVNS. There are 15 residues in the CDR3. As DNA, the CDR3 is TGTGCCAGCAGCGCCGGGACAGGCTACAATCAGCCCCAGCATTTT. This gives the protein CASSAGTGYNQPQHF.

This clonotype was picked up many times. Found in a library prepared for alpha chains, this beta chain is an off-target read, and its abundance has little meaning. The rearrangement links TRBV12-3 or TRBV12-4 to TRBJ1-5; D ambiguous. Trimming left V 6 bases short and J 11 bases short, with 14 bases between. This CDR3 has 12 amino acids. The CDR3 spells CASSQVSGAQHF. CDR3 bases: TGTGCCAGCAGCCAGGTGTCTGGAGCCCAGCATTTT.

This clonotype ranks as medium-sized (0.01 to 0.1%). This beta chain was picked up by a library intended for alpha chains and is off target, so its count carries little meaning. The J gene is TRBJ2-7, the V gene TRBV9; D may be TRBD1 (6 bases). V dropped 4 bases and J dropped 3 bases, with 8 bases sitting between them. Per germline, CDR1 SGDLS and CDR2 YYNGEE. The CDR3 loop spans 12 amino acids. CDR3 DNA sequence: TGTGCCAGCAGCCCACAGGGCTACGAGCAGTACTTC. Its translation: CASSPQGYEQYF. The variable domain in full, completed from reference TRBV9 and TRBJ2-7, reads DSGVTQTPKHLITATGQRVTLRCSPRSGDLSVYWYQQSLDQGLQFLIQYYNGEERAKGNILERFSAQQFPDLHSELNLSSLELGDSALYFCASSPQGYEQYFGPGTRLTVT.

This clonotype was observed at least ten times. This beta chain is off target for a library built for alpha chains, so its abundance means little. The rearrangement uses TRBV7-2 and TRBJ2-3, with D tentatively TRBD1 (6 bases). The CDR3 is 13 amino acids. Trimming pared 6 bases from V and 1 base from J, leaving 8 bases between. Looked up from germline, CDR1 is SGHTA and CDR2 is FQGNSA. The CDR3 nucleotides read TGTGCCAGCAGACAGGGAGGCACAGATACGCAGTATTTT. It encodes CASRQGGTDTQYF.

This clonotype occurred many times. A library prepared for alpha chains yielded this beta chain as an off-target read; its size is of little meaning. This sequence joins TRBV12-3 or TRBV12-4 and TRBJ2-3; TRBD2 aligns across 12 bases. The CDR3 length is 16 residues. The V gene end was trimmed by 7 bases and the J gene end by 4 bases; junction bases not matched to a gene: 9. The CDR3 sequence is CASTRLAGAPSDTQYF. The CDR3 DNA follows: TGTGCCAGCACTAGACTAGCGGGGGCCCCCTCAGATACGCAGTATTTT.

This clonotype was found many times. With the library built for alpha chains, this beta chain is off target and its frequency is not meaningful. The chain recombines TRBV12-3 or TRBV12-4 with TRBJ1-1, with a tentative D call TRBD1 (6 bases). The CDR3 consists of 13 residues. V gave up 3 bases and J gave up 2 bases, with 7 bases separating them. The CDR3 sequence is CASSLTGNTEAFF. CDR3 nucleotides: TGTGCCAGCAGTTTGACAGGCAACACTGAAGCTTTCTTT.

This clonotype was seen at least ten times. This beta chain came through as a stray read in a library set up for alpha chains, and its size says little. The CDR3 sequence: CASSYSSGGSNYGYTF. The CDR3 DNA is TGTGCCAGCAGTTACTCGAGCGGGGGGTCCAACTATGGCTACACCTTC. The rearrangement links TRBV6-6 to TRBJ1-2; the D gene is possibly TRBD1 (5 bases). Germline V gene lookup returns CDR1 MNHNY and CDR2 SVGAGI (reference sequence). This CDR3 comprises 16 residues. Deletions cut 0 bases from V and 2 bases from J, with 13 bases between.

This clonotype is categorized as medium-sized (0.01 to 0.1%). Within a library made for alpha chains, this beta chain is off target, and its count is uninformative. J is TRBJ2-1 and V is TRBV29-1; no reliable D call. The CDR3 consists of 14 residues. CDR1 and CDR2 from the germline V gene are SQVTM and ANQGSEA. V was cut by 0 bases and J by 8 bases, with 14 bases left in between. The DNA of the CDR3 is TGCAGCGTTGAAGATCAGTATAGGAGAGATGAGCAGTTCTTC. As protein: CSVEDQYRRDEQFF.

Worth noting for this clonotype: Being off target in a library aimed at alpha chains, this beta chain has a size of little meaning. The chain uses TRBV18 and TRBJ1-2, with TRBD1 matching over 9 bases. Germline loops: CDR1 KGHSH, CDR2 LQKENI. The CDR3 runs 14 residues. J gave up 4 bases and V 3 bases, and 3 bases lay outside the gene matches. The CDR3 is CASSPGQGGYGYTF. The CDR3 DNA reads as TGTGCCAGCTCACCGGGACAGGGTGGCTATGGCTACACCTTC.

Many counts were recorded for this clonotype. This beta chain came through as a stray read in a library set up for alpha chains, and its size says little. The CDR3 DNA follows: TGCGCCAGCAGCTTGGAGGTCGGCAGCTCTGAAGCTTTCTTT. Residues: CASSLEVGSSEAFF. The chain joins TRBV5-1 to TRBJ1-1, with unresolved D. In germline, CDR1 is SGHRS, CDR2 YFSETQ. The CDR3 is 14 amino acids. The V and J ends lost 0 bases and 6 bases respectively, with 12 bases between them.

A word on this clonotype: This beta chain is an unintended read in a library built for alpha chains; its size means little. The chain has TRBV18 and TRBJ2-2; D is perhaps TRBD1 (6 bases). Germline V gene data show CDR1 as KGHSH and CDR2 as LQKENI. V was shortened by 3 bases and J by 15 bases, with 17 bases between the two germline ends. This CDR3 spans 13 amino acids. CDR3 residues: CASSPIQGREVFF. The CDR3 bases are TGTGCCAGCTCACCGATCCAGGGGCGCGAGGTGTTTTTT. The entire variable domain, with the rest obtained from reference TRBV18 and TRBJ2-2, is as follows: NAGVMQNPRHLVRRRGQEARLRCSPMKGHSHVYWYRQLPEEGLKFMVYLQKENIIDESGMPKERFSAEFPKEGPSILRIQQVVRGDSAAYFCASSPIQGREVFFGEGSRLTVL.